This TCR beta chain is drawn from a study of patients and donors after allogeneic stem cell transplantation. In germline, CDR1 is LNHDA, CDR2 SQIVND (reference sequence). V lost 9 bases to trimming and J lost 0 bases, with 12 bases between them. The CDR3 sequence is 14 residues long. TCRdb re-called the RT-PCR reads with MiXCR, one entry per CDR3 protein. The sample includes fewer than 250,000 distinct CDR3 sequences, roughly 13% of them seen just once. Sequencing was performed on blood, either unsorted or a sorted T cell fraction (not recorded which). This chain uses TRBV19 with TRBJ1-5; D is uncertain. The sequence was obtained from a human donor who was either an allogeneic HSCT recipient or a stem cell or donor lymphocyte infusion donor (not recorded which). It is not recorded whose cells these are; they may come from a transplant donor. CDR3 sequence: CASRPQFSNQPQHF. For the CDR3, the DNA is TGTGCCAGCCGCCCGCAGTTTAGCAATCAGCCCCAGCATTTT.